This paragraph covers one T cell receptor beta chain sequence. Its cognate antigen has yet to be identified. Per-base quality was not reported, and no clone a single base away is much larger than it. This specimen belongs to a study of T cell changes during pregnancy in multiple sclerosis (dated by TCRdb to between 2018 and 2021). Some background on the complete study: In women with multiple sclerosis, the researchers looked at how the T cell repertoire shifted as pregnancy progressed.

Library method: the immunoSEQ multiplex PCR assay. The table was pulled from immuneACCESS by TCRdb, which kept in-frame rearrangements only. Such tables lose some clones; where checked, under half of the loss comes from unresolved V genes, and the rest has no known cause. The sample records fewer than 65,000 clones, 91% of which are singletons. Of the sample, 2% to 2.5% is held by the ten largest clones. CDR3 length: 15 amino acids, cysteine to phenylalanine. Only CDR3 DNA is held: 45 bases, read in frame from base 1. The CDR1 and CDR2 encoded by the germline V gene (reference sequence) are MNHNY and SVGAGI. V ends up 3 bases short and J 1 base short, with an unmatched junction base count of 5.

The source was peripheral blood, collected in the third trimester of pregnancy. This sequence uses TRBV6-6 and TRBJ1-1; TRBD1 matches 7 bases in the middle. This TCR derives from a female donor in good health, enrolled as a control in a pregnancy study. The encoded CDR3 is CASSYKTGENTEAFF. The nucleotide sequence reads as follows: TGTGCCAGCAGTTATAAAACAGGGGAGAACACTGAAGCTTTCTTT.